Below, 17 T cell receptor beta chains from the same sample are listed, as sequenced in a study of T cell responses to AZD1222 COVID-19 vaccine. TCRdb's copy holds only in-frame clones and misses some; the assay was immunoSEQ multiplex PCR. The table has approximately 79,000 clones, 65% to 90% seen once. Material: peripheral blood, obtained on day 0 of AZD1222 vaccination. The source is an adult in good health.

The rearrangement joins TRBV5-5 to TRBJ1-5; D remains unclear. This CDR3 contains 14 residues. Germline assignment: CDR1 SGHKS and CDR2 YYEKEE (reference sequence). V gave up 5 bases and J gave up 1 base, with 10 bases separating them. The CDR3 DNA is TGTGCCAGCAGTCCCCGCGGGAGCAATCAGCCCCAGCATTTT. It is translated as CASSPRGSNQPQHF.

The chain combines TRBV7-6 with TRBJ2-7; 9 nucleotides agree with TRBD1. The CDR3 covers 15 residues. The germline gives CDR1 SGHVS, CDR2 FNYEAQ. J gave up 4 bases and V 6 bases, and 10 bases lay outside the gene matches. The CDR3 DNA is TGTGCCAGCAGTCGCACAGGGGGCTCCTCGTACGAGCAGTACTTC. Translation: CASSRTGGSSYEQYF.

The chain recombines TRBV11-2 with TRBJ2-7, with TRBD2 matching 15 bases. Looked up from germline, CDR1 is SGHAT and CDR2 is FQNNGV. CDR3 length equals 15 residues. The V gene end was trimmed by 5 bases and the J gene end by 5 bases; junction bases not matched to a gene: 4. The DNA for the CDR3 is TGTGCCAGCAGCCCACGGACTAGCGGGAGGGACGAGCAGTACTTC. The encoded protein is CASSPRTSGRDEQYF.

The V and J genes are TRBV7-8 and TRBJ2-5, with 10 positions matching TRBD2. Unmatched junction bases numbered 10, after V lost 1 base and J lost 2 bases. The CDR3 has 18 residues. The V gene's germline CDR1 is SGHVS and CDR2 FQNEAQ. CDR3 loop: CASSLGLSSGSEQETQYF. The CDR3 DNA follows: TGTGCCAGCAGCTTAGGATTATCTAGCGGGAGTGAACAAGAGACCCAGTACTTC.

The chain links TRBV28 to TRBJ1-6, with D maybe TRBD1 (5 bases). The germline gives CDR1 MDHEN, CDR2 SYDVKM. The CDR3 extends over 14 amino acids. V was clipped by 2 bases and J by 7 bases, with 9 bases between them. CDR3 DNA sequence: TGTGCCAGCAGTTTACCGCAGGGAAATTCACCCCTCCACTTT. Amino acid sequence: CASSLPQGNSPLHF. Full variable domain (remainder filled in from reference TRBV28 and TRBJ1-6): DVKVTQSSRYLVKRTGEKVFLECVQDMDHENMFWYRQDPGLGLRLIYFSYDVKMKEKGDIPEGYSVSREKKERFSLILESASTNQTSMYLCASSLPQGNSPLHFGNGTRLTVT.

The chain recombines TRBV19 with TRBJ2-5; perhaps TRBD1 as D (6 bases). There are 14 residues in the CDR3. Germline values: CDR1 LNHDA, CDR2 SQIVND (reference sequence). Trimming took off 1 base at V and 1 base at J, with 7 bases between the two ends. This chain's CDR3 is CASSIGQAQETQYF. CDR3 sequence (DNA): TGTGCCAGTAGTATAGGACAGGCCCAAGAGACCCAGTACTTC. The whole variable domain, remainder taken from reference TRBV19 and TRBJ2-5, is DGGITQSPKYLFRKEGQNVTLSCEQNLNHDAMYWYRQDPGQGLRLIYYSQIVNDFQKGDIAEGYSVSREKKESFPLTVTSAQKNPTAFYLCASSIGQAQETQYFGPGTRLLVL.

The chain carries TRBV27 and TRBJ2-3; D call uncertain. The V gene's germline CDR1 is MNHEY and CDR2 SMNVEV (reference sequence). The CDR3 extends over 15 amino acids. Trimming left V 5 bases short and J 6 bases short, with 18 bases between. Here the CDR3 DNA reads TGTGCCAGCAGTCCCCTAGGCGTGTCTCGGGATACGCAGTATTTT. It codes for CASSPLGVSRDTQYF.

This chain's CDR3 is CASSLTGGHTIYF. In DNA, the CDR3 is TGTGCCAGCAGTTTAACAGGGGGGCACACCATATATTTT. The V and J genes are TRBV12-3 or TRBV12-4 and TRBJ1-3, with 8 nucleotides matching TRBD1. The CDR3 length is 13 residues. V dropped 2 bases and J dropped 8; count of bases not matched to a gene: 2.

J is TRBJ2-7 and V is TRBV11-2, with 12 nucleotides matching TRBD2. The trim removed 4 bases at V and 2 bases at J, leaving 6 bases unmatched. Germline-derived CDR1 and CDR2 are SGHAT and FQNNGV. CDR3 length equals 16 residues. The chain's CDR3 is CASSSRLAGVAYEQYF. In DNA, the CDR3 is TGTGCCAGCAGCTCCAGACTAGCGGGAGTTGCCTACGAGCAGTACTTC.

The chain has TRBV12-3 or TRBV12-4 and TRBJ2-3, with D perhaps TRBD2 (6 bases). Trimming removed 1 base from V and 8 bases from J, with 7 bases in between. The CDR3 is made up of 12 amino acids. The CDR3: CASSLVGGTQYF. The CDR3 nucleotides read TGTGCCAGCAGTTTAGTGGGGGGTACGCAGTATTTT.

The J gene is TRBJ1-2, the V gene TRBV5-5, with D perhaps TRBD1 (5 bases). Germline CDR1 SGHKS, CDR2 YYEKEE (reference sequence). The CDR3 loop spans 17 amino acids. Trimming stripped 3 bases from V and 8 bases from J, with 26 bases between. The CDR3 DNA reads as TGTGCCAGCAGCTCGGGACTCCTGTCCAACAATATAGGGGGCTACACCTTC. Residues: CASSSGLLSNNIGGYTF.

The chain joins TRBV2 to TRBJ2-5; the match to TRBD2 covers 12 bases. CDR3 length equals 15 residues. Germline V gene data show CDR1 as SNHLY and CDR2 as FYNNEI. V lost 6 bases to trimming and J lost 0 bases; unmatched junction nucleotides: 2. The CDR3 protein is CASSRLAGDQETQYF. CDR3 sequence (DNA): TGTGCCAGCAGCCGACTAGCGGGAGACCAAGAGACCCAGTACTTC. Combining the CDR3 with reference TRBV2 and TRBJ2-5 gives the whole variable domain EPEVTQTPSHQVTQMGQEVILRCVPISNHLYFYWYRQILGQKVEFLVSFYNNEISEKSEIFDDQFSVERPDGSNFTLKIRSTKLEDSAMYFCASSRLAGDQETQYFGPGTRLLVL.

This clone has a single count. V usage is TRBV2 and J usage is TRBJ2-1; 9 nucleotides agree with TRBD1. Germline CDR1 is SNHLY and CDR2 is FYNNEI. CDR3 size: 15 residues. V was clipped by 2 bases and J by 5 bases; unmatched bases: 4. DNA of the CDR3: TGTGCCAGCAGTGAAAGAGGGACAGGGCACAATGAGCAGTTCTTC. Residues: CASSERGTGHNEQFF.

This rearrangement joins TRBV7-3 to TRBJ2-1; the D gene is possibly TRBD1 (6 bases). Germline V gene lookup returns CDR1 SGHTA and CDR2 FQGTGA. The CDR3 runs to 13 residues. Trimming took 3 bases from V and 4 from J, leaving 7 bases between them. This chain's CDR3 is CASSLTGYNEQFF. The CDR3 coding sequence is TGTGCCAGCAGCTTGACAGGTTACAATGAGCAGTTCTTC.

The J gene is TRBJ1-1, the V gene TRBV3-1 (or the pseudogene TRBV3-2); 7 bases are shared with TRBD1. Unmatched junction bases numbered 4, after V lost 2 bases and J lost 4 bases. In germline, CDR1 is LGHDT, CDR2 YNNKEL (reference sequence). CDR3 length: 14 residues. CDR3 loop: CASSQLDRVTEAFF. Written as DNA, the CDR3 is TGTGCCAGCAGCCAACTCGACAGGGTCACTGAAGCTTTCTTT.

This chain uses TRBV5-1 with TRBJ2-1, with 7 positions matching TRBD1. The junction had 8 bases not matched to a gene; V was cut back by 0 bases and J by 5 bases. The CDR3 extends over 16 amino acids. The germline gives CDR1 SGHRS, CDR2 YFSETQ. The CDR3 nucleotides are TGCGCCAGCAGCTTGGGGGGACAGCACGAAAACAATGAGCAGTTCTTC. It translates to CASSLGGQHENNEQFF.

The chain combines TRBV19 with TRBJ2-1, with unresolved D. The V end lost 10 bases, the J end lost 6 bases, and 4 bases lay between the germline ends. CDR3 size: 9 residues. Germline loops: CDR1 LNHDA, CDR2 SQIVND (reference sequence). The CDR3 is CATGNEQFF. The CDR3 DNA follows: TGTGCCACAGGCAATGAGCAGTTCTTC.